These 29 T cell receptor beta chains share one sample of origin, sequenced in a study of T-cell memory formation after mild COVID-19. MiXCR was run by TCRdb on the 5' RACE reads, yielding one entry per CDR3 protein. This sample has about 390,000 distinct CDR3 sequences, with approximately 16% found just once. Specimen: PBMCs or a T cell subset sorted from them (not recorded which). These receptors were collected from a young man who had mild COVID-19 (a few samples of this study predate the infection). Cell type and time point are not known.

The chain recombines TRBV20-1 with TRBJ1-2; tentative D call: TRBD1 (6 bases). The CDR3 runs 15 residues. Germline V lookup: CDR1 DFQATT, CDR2 SNEGSKA (reference sequence). Trimming removed 5 bases at V and 5 bases at J, with 21 bases between. The CDR3 protein is CSAPMGGSYFYGYTF. Here the CDR3 DNA reads TGCAGTGCTCCTATGGGGGGCAGCTACTTTTATGGCTACACCTTC.

This chain connects TRBV15 to TRBJ1-5, with D hard to call. Between the trimmed V and J ends, which lost 0 bases and 4 bases, there was a span of 10 bases. CDR1 is LNHNV, CDR2 YYDKDF, per germline (reference sequence). The CDR3 length is 15 residues. The CDR3 DNA reads TGTGCCACCAGCAGAGATAAAACACCTAATCAGCCCCAGCATTTT. Amino acid sequence: CATSRDKTPNQPQHF. Full variable domain (outside the CDR3, taken from reference TRBV15 and TRBJ1-5): DAMVIQNPRYQVTQFGKPVTLSCSQTLNHNVMYWYQQKSSQAPKLLFHYYDKDFNNEADTPDNFQSRRPNTSFCFLDIRSPGLGDTAMYLCATSRDKTPNQPQHFGDGTRLSIL.

This clonotype was recorded a few times. The genes are TRBV3-1 and TRBJ2-3; TRBD1 agrees at 7 bases. CDR1 is LGHDT and CDR2 is YNNKEL in the germline V gene (reference sequence). The CDR3 sequence is 15 residues long. After removal of 0 bases from V and 3 bases from J, the junction contained 3 bases not matched to a gene. CDR3 in amino acids: CASSQDTTGTDTQYF. The CDR3, as DNA: TGTGCCAGCAGCCAAGATACGACAGGGACAGATACGCAGTATTTT.

This clonotype was seen a handful of times. J is TRBJ2-5 and V is TRBV16; either TRBD1 or TRBD2 may fit D (5 bases each). The CDR3 consists of 14 residues. Trimming removed 4 bases at V and 3 bases at J, with 12 bases between. Germline lookup yields CDR1 KGHSY and CDR2 FQNENV. The CDR3 DNA sequence: TGTGCCAGCAGCCGAGGGGCATACAAAGAGACCCAGTACTTC. Protein sequence: CASSRGAYKETQYF.

The gene calls are TRBV21-1 and TRBJ2-5; no check of the table's D call, TRBD2, against the DNA was made. TRBV21-1 is listed as a pseudogene. This CDR3 is built from 14 residues. The DNA for the CDR3 is TGTGCCAGCAGCACCTCCCTGAGGCGTCGGGCCCAGTACTTC. Residues: CASSTSLRRRAQYF.

This clonotype was observed a few times. This rearrangement joins TRBV29-1 to TRBJ2-5; D unclear. The CDR3 is made up of 15 amino acids. Germline assignment: CDR1 SQVTM and CDR2 ANQGSEA. The germline V and J ends were trimmed by 3 bases and 2 bases, with 16 bases remaining between them. The CDR3 bases are TGCAGCGTTGAGGCTCCGGGTAAAGGTCAAGAGACCCAGTACTTC. Protein product: CSVEAPGKGQETQYF.

This clonotype appeared a few times. The CDR3 loop is CASSSRQGAETQYF. CDR3 DNA: TGTGCCAGCAGCTCAAGACAGGGGGCAGAGACCCAGTACTTC. The chain links TRBV11-2 to TRBJ2-5; 10 bases agree with TRBD1. V lost 4 bases to trimming and J lost 4 bases; unmatched junction nucleotides: 3. The CDR3 consists of 14 residues. From germline, CDR1 is SGHAT and CDR2 FQNNGV.

This clonotype turned up a few times. The J gene is TRBJ2-5, the V gene TRBV4-2; TRBD2 matches at 7 bases. The CDR3 length is 15 residues. The ends lost 3 bases at V and 4 bases at J; junction bases unmatched: 8. The germline CDR1 and CDR2 sequences are LGHNA and YNFKEQ. CDR3 coding DNA: TGTGCCAGCAGCCAGACCGGGGGGTTTAGAGAGACCCAGTACTTC. Its translation: CASSQTGGFRETQYF.

V and J are TRBV3-1 and TRBJ2-2; TRBD1 matches 9 bases. The CDR3 spans 16 residues. In germline, CDR1 is LGHDT, CDR2 YNNKEL (reference sequence). With 3 bases clipped from V and 7 bases from J, the junction kept 9 bases outside the gene matches. Written as DNA, the CDR3 is TGTGCCAGCAGCCACTGGGACAGGGCGGACGGCGGGGAGCTGTTTTTT. Protein: CASSHWDRADGGELFF. Complete variable domain (other parts from reference TRBV3-1 and TRBJ2-2): DTAVSQTPKYLVTQMGNDKSIKCEQNLGHDTMYWYKQDSKKFLKIMFSYNNKELIINETVPNRFSPKSPDKAHLNLHINSLELGDSAVYFCASSHWDRADGGELFFGEGSRLTVL.

The CDR3 DNA reads TGCGCCAGCAGCCCGGGGGTTAGCGGACCGGGGGTAGATACGCAGTATTTT. Translating it yields CASSPGVSGPGVDTQYF. The V and J genes are TRBV5-1 and TRBJ2-3; D is possibly TRBD2 (6 bases). The CDR3 runs 17 residues. Germline lookup yields CDR1 SGHRS and CDR2 YFSETQ. V was cut by 4 bases and J by 5 bases, with 23 bases left in between.

The rearrangement uses TRBV10-3 and TRBJ2-1; TRBD1 or TRBD2 may be the D gene (5 bases each). Trimming took off 5 bases at V and 5 bases at J, with 13 bases between the two ends. Germline V gene lookup returns CDR1 ENHRY and CDR2 SYGVKD. The CDR3 is 14 amino acids. In nucleotides, the CDR3 is TGTGCCATCAGTCCTTGGGACCTTAACAATGAGCAGTTCTTC. This codes for CAISPWDLNNEQFF.

This clonotype was seen many times. The chain combines TRBV25-1 with TRBJ2-3; a possible D gene is TRBD2 (6 bases). CDR3 size: 17 residues. Per germline, CDR1 MGHDK and CDR2 SYGVNS. V was pared by 4 bases and J by 6 bases, with 23 bases between. Here the CDR3 DNA reads TGTGCCAGCAGTGCTTTGGCAGGGAGGTATGTTTTGGATACGCAGTATTTT. Protein product: CASSALAGRYVLDTQYF. The full variable domain, completed using reference TRBV25-1 and TRBJ2-3, is EADIYQTPRYLVIGTGKKITLECSQTMGHDKMYWYQQDPGMELHLIHYSYGVNSTEKGDLSSESTVSRIRTEHFPLTLESARPSHTSQYLCASSALAGRYVLDTQYFGPGTRLTVL.

This clonotype was seen a few times. This chain links TRBV9 with TRBJ2-3; D is uncertain. Trimming stripped 2 bases from V and 2 bases from J, with 9 bases between. Germline CDR1 is SGDLS and CDR2 is YYNGEE. CDR3 length: 14 residues. As DNA, the CDR3 is TGTGCCAGCAGCGTCTGGGGAAACACAGATACGCAGTATTTT. Translation: CASSVWGNTDTQYF. The full variable domain, completed using reference TRBV9 and TRBJ2-3, is DSGVTQTPKHLITATGQRVTLRCSPRSGDLSVYWYQQSLDQGLQFLIQYYNGEERAKGNILERFSAQQFPDLHSELNLSSLELGDSALYFCASSVWGNTDTQYFGPGTRLTVL.

The chain couples TRBV20-1 to TRBJ1-5, with D possibly TRBD1 on 5 matching bases. The V gene lost 7 bases and the J gene lost 1 base, with 8 bases spanning the gap. CDR1 and CDR2 from the germline V gene are DFQATT and SNEGSKA (reference sequence). The CDR3 spans 12 residues. This CDR3 reads CSVGGSNQPQHF. CDR3 DNA sequence: TGCAGTGTGGGGGGGAGCAATCAGCCCCAGCATTTT.

A note on this clonotype: One end of the junction is discordant with germline, which a read error may explain. DNA of the CDR3: TGTGCCAGCACGCATGGGCCGTGGGACAGAGGCTCCCACGAGCAGTACTTC. Encoded protein: CASTHGPWDRGSHEQYF. V is TRBV7-3 and J is TRBJ2-7; 7 bases fit TRBD1. This CDR3 has 17 residues. Germline V lookup: CDR1 SGHTA, CDR2 FQGTGA. Complete variable domain (other parts from reference TRBV7-3 and TRBJ2-7): GAGVSQTPSNKVTEKGKYVELRCDPISGHTALYWYRQSLGQGPEFLIYFQGTGAADDSGLPNDRFFAVRPEGSVSTLKIQRTERGDSAVYLCASTHGPWDRGSHEQYFGPGTRLTVT.

The chain combines TRBV6-5 with TRBJ2-5, with TRBD2 matching 13 bases. V trimming: 6 bases; J trimming: 4 bases; junction bases outside the gene matches: 11. CDR1 is MNHEY and CDR2 is SVGAGI in the germline V gene. This CDR3 is built from 17 residues. CDR3 sequence reads: CASRRTSGGAKGETQYF. In DNA form, the CDR3 reads TGTGCCAGCAGGAGAACTAGCGGGGGGGCCAAAGGAGAGACCCAGTACTTC.

This clonotype was counted a few times. The gene calls are TRBV5-1 and TRBJ2-7, with 9 bases lining up with TRBD1. The CDR3 length is 15 residues. The germline V gene encodes CDR1 SGHRS and CDR2 YFSETQ. After removal of 4 bases from V and 5 bases from J, the junction contained 10 bases not matched to a gene. CDR3 coding DNA: TGCGCCAGCAGCGAAGAACCGGGACAGGGCCACGAGCAGTACTTC. Translation: CASSEEPGQGHEQYF.

V usage is TRBV24-1 and J usage is TRBJ1-2; TRBD1 matches at 10 bases. The CDR3 has 15 residues. The ends lost 5 bases at V and 4 bases at J; junction bases unmatched: 6. CDR1 KGHDR and CDR2 SFDVKD come from the germline V gene. In DNA, the CDR3 is TGTGCCACCAGTGGACCGGGACAGGGGATCTATGGCTACACCTTC. Its protein is CATSGPGQGIYGYTF.

The sample holds a few counts of this clonotype. The rearrangement links TRBV5-1 to TRBJ1-2; 12 nucleotides match TRBD1. Germline CDR1 reads SGHRS; CDR2 reads YFSETQ. The CDR3 is 17 residues long. With V trimmed by 7 bases and J by 4 bases, 14 bases remained unmatched. The CDR3 nucleotides read TGCGCCAGCCGGCGGTGGGGACAGGGGGCAGAGGGCTATGGCTACACCTTC. Its translation is CASRRWGQGAEGYGYTF.

This clonotype was recorded a few times. This chain connects TRBV5-5 to TRBJ2-2; no definite D call. CDR3 length equals 15 residues. V dropped 0 bases and J dropped 3 bases, with 9 bases sitting between them. Germline loops: CDR1 SGHKS, CDR2 YYEKEE (reference sequence). The CDR3 is CASSLDTIYTGELFF. The DNA for the CDR3 is TGTGCCAGCAGCTTGGATACTATTTACACCGGGGAGCTGTTTTTT.

The chain carries TRBV4-1 and TRBJ2-5; D uncertain. There are 15 residues in the CDR3. Germline V CDR1 and CDR2: MGHRA, YSYEKL. Trimming shortened V by 0 bases and J by 2 bases, and 10 bases separated the two germline ends. The CDR3, as DNA: TGCGCCAGCAGCCAAGATTTTAGTGGACAAGAGACCCAGTACTTC. Translating gives CASSQDFSGQETQYF.

The V call is TRBV7-6, the J call TRBJ2-5; TRBD2 matches at 7 bases. Per the germline V gene, CDR1 is SGHVS and CDR2 is FNYEAQ. J was trimmed by 3 bases and V by 4 bases; bases with no gene match: 8. The CDR3 runs to 15 residues. CDR3 coding DNA: TGTGCCAGCAGCTCCAGCGGGGCTAGCGAAGAGACCCAGTACTTC. This translates into CASSSSGASEETQYF.

This chain joins TRBV11-3 and TRBJ2-7; D is ambiguous. This CDR3 is built from 14 residues. Per germline, CDR1 SGHNT and CDR2 YENEEA. Between the trimmed V and J ends, which lost 5 bases and 6 bases, there was a span of 17 bases. CDR3 protein: CASSASGPPGEQYF. The CDR3 DNA reads TGTGCCAGCAGCGCCTCAGGACCTCCCGGCGAGCAGTACTTC.

This clonotype was picked up a small number of times. The rearrangement joins TRBV5-1 to TRBJ2-1; 7 bases line up with TRBD2. The germline V gene encodes CDR1 SGHRS and CDR2 YFSETQ. V lost 0 bases to trimming and J lost 3 bases; unmatched junction nucleotides: 6. The CDR3 extends over 16 amino acids. CDR3 in amino acids: CASSLEVPSGYNEQFF. The DNA of the CDR3 is TGCGCCAGCAGCTTGGAAGTTCCTAGCGGCTACAATGAGCAGTTCTTC.

This rearrangement joins TRBV5-1 to TRBJ2-1, with D possibly matching TRBD2 (5 bases). The CDR3 has 15 residues. Germline V lookup: CDR1 SGHRS, CDR2 YFSETQ. V lost 1 base to trimming and J lost 8 bases, with 16 bases between them. For the CDR3, the DNA is TGCGCCAGCAGCTTGACGGGCGGTCGGCGGGATGAGCAGTTCTTC. The encoded protein is CASSLTGGRRDEQFF.

This clonotype was seen only a few times. The chain combines TRBV7-9 with TRBJ2-1; D perhaps matches TRBD2 (6 bases). V lost 3 bases, J lost 9 bases, and 18 bases lay in between. Germline loops: CDR1 SEHNR, CDR2 FQNEAQ (reference sequence). The CDR3 covers 15 residues. CDR3 protein: CASSFGTARGGEQFF. Written as DNA, the CDR3 is TGTGCCAGCAGCTTCGGTACCGCAAGGGGAGGTGAGCAGTTCTTC. Together with reference TRBV7-9 and TRBJ2-1, the CDR3 gives the full variable domain: DTGVSQNPRHKITKRGQNVTFRCDPISEHNRLYWYRQTLGQGPEFLTYFQNEAQLEKSRLLSDRFSAERPKGSFSTLEIQRTEQGDSAMYLCASSFGTARGGEQFFGPGTRLTVL.

The genes are TRBV5-1 and TRBJ2-1; 7 bases fit TRBD2. The CDR3 has 15 amino acids. Germline assignment: CDR1 SGHRS and CDR2 YFSETQ. The J segment lost 7 bases and the V segment lost 3 bases, leaving 10 bases of the junction unmatched. CDR3 nucleotide sequence: TGCGCCAGCAGCTCCGGACCGGGGGAGGGAAATGAGCAGTTCTTC. This codes for CASSSGPGEGNEQFF. The full variable domain, with the rest looked up from reference TRBV5-1 and TRBJ2-1, is KAGVTQTPRYLIKTRGQQVTLSCSPISGHRSVSWYQQTPGQGLQFLFEYFSETQRNKGNFPGRFSGRQFSNSRSEMNVSTLELGDSALYLCASSSGPGEGNEQFFGPGTRLTVL.

This clonotype was counted only a few times. This chain joins TRBV20-1 and TRBJ1-1, with TRBD1 matching over 9 bases. Germline loops: CDR1 DFQATT, CDR2 SNEGSKA (reference sequence). This CDR3 has 11 residues. Unmatched junction bases numbered 0, after V lost 7 bases and J lost 3 bases. CDR3 sequence reads: CSGTGDTEAFF. For the CDR3, the DNA is TGCAGTGGGACAGGGGACACTGAAGCTTTCTTT.

This chain connects TRBV20-1 to TRBJ2-1, with D hard to call. V lost 1 base and J 2 bases, leaving 6 bases between the germline ends. Germline CDR1 reads DFQATT; CDR2 reads SNEGSKA (reference sequence). The CDR3 totals 13 residues. The CDR3 DNA reads as TGCAGTGCTAGAGCCGGCCCCTACAATGAGCAGTTCTTC. Amino acids: CSARAGPYNEQFF.